This T cell receptor beta chain was observed in a study of blood T cell repertoires in COVID-19. On the study more broadly: The study drew acute and convalescent COVID-19 samples from the United States, Italy and Spain. Sources were T cells, B-cell-depleted T cells, or PBMCs; the material itself was cDNA or gDNA.

The V gene lost 1 base and the J gene lost 6 bases, with 13 bases spanning the gap. This CDR3 contains 14 residues. Germline CDR1 is SEHNR and CDR2 is FQNEAQ (reference sequence). Authors' methods: Amplification of reference gene primers was used by the study to estimate nucleated cell counts. Libraries were prepared by immunoSEQ multiplex PCR; TCRdb keeps only in-frame clonotypes and omits some of them. V, J and clone size are taken as reported in that table, and D and trimming were inferred from the DNA itself. The table has around 40,000 clones, 92% seen once. The sequenced sample was peripheral blood. The chain joins TRBV7-9 to TRBJ2-7; D perhaps matches TRBD2 (6 bases). The TCR originated in a human donor in a cohort sampled during active COVID-19. The CDR3, as DNA: TGTGCCAGCAGCTTAGGGACTACCTACCGCGAGCAGTACTTC. Translation gives CASSLGTTYREQYF.